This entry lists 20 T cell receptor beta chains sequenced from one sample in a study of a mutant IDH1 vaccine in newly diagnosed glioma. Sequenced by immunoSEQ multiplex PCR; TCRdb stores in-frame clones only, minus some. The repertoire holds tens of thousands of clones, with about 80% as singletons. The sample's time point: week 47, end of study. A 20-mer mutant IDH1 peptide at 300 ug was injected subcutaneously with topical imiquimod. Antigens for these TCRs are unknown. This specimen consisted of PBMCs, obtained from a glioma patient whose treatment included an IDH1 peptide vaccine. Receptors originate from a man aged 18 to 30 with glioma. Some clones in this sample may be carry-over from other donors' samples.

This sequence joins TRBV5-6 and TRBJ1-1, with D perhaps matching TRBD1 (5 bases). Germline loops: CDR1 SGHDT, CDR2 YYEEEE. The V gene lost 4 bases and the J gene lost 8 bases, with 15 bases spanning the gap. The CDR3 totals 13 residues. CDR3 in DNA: TGTGCCAGCAGCCGGGGACGGAAAATAGAAGCTTTCTTT. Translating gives CASSRGRKIEAFF. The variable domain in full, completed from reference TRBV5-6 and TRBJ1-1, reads DAGVTQSPTHLIKTRGQQVTLRCSPKSGHDTVSWYQQALGQGPQFIFQYYEEEERQRGNFPDRFSGHQFPNYSSELNVNALLLGDSALYLCASSRGRKIEAFFGQGTRLTVV.

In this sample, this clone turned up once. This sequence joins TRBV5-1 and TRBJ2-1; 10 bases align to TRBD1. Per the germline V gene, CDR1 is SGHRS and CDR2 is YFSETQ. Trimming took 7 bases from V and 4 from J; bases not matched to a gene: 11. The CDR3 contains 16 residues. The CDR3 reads CASLPTSGQGYNEQFF. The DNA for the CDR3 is TGCGCCAGCTTACCTACTTCGGGACAGGGGTACAATGAGCAGTTCTTC.

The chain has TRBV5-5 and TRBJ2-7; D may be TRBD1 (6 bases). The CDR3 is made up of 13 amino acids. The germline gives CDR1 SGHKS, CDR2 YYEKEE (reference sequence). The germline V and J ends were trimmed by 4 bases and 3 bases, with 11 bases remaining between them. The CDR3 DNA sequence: TGTGCCAGCAGCCAGTGGACAGTCTACGAGCAGTACTTC. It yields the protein CASSQWTVYEQYF.

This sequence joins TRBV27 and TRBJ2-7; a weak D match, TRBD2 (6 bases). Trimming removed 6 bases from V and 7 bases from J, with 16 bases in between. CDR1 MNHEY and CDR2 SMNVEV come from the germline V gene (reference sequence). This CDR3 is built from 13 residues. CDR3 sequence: CASSYSGTYEQYF. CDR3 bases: TGTGCCAGCAGCTACTCCGGGACTTATGAGCAGTACTTC.

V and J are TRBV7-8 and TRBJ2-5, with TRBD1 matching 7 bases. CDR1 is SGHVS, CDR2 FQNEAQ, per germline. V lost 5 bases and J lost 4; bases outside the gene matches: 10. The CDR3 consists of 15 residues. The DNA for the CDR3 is TGTGCCAGCAGCGGATCGGGACAGTGGGGAGAGACCCAGTACTTC. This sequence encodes CASSGSGQWGETQYF.

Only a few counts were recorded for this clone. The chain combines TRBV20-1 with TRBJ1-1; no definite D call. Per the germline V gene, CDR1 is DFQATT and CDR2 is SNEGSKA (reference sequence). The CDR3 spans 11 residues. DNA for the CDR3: TGCAAGCCCACAGTGGGGTCTGAAGCTTTCTTT. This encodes CKPTVGSEAFF.

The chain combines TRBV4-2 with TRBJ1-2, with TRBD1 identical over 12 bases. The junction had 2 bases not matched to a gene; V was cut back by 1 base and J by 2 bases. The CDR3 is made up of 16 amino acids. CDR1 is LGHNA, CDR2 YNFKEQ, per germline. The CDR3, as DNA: TGTGCCAGCAGCCAAGCCGGGACAGGGGGCAACTATGGCTACACCTTC. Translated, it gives CASSQAGTGGNYGYTF.

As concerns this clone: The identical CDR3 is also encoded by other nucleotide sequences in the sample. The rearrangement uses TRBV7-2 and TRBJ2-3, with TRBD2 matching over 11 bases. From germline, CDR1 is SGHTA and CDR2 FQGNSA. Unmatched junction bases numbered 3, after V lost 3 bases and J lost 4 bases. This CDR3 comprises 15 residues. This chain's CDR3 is CASSLTSGVPDTQYF. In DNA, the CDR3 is TGTGCCAGCAGCTTGACTAGCGGGGTGCCAGATACGCAGTATTTT.

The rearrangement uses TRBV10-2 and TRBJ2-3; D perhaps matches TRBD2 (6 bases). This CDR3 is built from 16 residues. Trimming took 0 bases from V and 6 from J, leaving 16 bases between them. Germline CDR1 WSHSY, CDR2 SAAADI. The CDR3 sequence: CASSESVRGGLDTQYF. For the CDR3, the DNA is TGCGCCAGCAGTGAGTCGGTTAGGGGAGGTTTGGATACGCAGTATTTT.

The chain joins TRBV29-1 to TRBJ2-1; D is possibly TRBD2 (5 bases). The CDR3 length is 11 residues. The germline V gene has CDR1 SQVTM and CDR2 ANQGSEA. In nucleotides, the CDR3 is TGCACGGGATCCCTCTATCATGAGCAGTTCTTC. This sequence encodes CTGSLYHEQFF.

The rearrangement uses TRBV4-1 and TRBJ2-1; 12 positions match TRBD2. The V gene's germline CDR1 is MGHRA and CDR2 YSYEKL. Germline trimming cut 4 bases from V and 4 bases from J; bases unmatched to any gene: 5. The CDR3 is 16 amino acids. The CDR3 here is CASSPRLAGAYNEQFF. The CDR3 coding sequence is TGCGCCAGCAGCCCCCGACTAGCGGGGGCGTACAATGAGCAGTTCTTC.

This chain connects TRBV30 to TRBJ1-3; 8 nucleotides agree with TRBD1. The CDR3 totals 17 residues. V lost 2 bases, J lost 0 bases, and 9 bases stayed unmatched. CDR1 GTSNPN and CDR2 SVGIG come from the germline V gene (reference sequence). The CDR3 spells CAWSSWGQARSGNTIYF. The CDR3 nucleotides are TGTGCCTGGAGTTCCTGGGGACAGGCGCGCTCTGGAAACACCATATATTTT.

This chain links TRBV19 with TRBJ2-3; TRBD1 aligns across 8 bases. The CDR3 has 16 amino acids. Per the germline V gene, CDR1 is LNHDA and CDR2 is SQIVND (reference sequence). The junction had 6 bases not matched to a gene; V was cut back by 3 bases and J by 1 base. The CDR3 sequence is CASSMRTGYRTDTQYF. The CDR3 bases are TGTGCCAGTAGTATGCGGACAGGGTATCGCACAGATACGCAGTATTTT.

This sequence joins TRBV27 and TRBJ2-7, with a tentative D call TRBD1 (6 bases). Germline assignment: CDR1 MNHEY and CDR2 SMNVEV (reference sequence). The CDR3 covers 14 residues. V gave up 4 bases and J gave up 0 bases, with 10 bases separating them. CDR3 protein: CASSWTESSYEQYF. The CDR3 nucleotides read TGTGCCAGCAGTTGGACAGAAAGCTCCTACGAGCAGTACTTC.

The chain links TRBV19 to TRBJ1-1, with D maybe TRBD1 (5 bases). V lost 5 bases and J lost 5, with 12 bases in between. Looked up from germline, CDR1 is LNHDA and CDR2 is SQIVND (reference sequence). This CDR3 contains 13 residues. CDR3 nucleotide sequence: TGTGCCAGTAGTTTCAATTGGGGGACTGAAGCTTTCTTT. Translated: CASSFNWGTEAFF.

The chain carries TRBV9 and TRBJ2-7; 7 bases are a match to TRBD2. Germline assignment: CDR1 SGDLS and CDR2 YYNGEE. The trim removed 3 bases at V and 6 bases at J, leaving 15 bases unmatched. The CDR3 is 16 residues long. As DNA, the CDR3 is TGTGCCAGCAGCGCCACAGGTTTACTAGCGTTCGCCGAGCAGTACTTC. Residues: CASSATGLLAFAEQYF.

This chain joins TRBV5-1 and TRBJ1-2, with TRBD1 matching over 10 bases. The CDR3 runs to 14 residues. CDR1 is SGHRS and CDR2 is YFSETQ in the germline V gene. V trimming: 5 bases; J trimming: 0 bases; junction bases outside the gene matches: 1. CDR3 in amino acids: CASRGTGANYGYTF. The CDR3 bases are TGCGCCAGCAGGGGGACAGGGGCTAACTATGGCTACACCTTC. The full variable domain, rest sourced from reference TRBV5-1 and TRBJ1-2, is KAGVTQTPRYLIKTRGQQVTLSCSPISGHRSVSWYQQTPGQGLQFLFEYFSETQRNKGNFPGRFSGRQFSNSRSEMNVSTLELGDSALYLCASRGTGANYGYTFGSGTRLTVV.

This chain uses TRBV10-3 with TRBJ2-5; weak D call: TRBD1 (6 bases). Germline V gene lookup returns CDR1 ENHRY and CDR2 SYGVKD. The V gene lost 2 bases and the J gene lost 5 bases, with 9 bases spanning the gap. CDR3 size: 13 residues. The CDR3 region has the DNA TGTGCCATCAGTGAGGGGGGCGCGGAGACCCAGTACTTC. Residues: CAISEGGAETQYF.

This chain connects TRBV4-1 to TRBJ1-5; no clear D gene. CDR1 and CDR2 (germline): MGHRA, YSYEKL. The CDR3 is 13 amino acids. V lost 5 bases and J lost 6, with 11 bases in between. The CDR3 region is CASSSHRSQPQHF. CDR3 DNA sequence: TGCGCCAGCAGCTCCCACCGATCTCAGCCCCAGCATTTT.

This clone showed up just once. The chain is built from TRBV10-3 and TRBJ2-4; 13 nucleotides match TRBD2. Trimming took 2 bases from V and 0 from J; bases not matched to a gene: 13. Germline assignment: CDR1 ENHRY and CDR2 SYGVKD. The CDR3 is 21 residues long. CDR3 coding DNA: TGTGCCATCAGTGAGCACCTGGGACTAGCGGGGAAAAGACTAGCCAAAAACATTCAGTACTTC. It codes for CAISEHLGLAGKRLAKNIQYF.